These T cell receptor beta chains were read from a single sample in a study of identical twins. TCRdb processed the 5' RACE reads anew with MiXCR; each CDR3 protein has one entry. Of some 230,000 distinct CDR3 sequences in the sample, over 5% were seen once. In addition, the sample was reused for a study of T cells expressing NK-cell markers.

Sequenced material: CD8+ T cells sorted from blood. The receptors shown here come from a woman aged 18-29 years in good health. Both conserved end residues are part of each CDR3. Each record gives: V gene, clone size, D gene, J gene, CDR3 DNA, CDR3 protein. D genes are given only for firm matches. Only some rows state a clone size, as once, few, many or a class for expanded clones.

TRBV3-1	.	.	TRBJ2-1	TGTGCCAGCAGCCCCTTACTAGCCTCCTACAATGAGCAGTTCTTC	CASSPLLASYNEQFF
TRBV27	many	TRBD1	TRBJ1-5	TGTGCCAGCAGTTTCGGAGGACAGGGAGGTCAGCCCCAGCATTTT	CASSFGGQGGQPQHF
TRBV12-3/TRBV12-4	many	.	TRBJ2-2	TGTGCCAGCAGTAACCCCGGGACGGCGAACACCGGGGAGCTGTTTTTT	CASSNPGTANTGELFF
TRBV13	many	.	TRBJ1-2	TGTGCCAGCAGCTCGGGGCGAATCTATGGCTACACCTTC	CASSSGRIYGYTF
TRBV7-6	few	.	TRBJ2-7	TGTGCCAGCAGCTTAGTAGTGGAGGGGAGGCCAGACGAGCAGTACTTC	CASSLVVEGRPDEQYF
TRBV5-1	.	.	TRBJ1-6	TGCGCCAGCAGCTTCCTTCGACAGGCTTTTGGGTCACCCCTCCACTTT	CASSFLRQAFGSPLHF
TRBV10-3	many	TRBD1	TRBJ2-1	TGTGCCATCAGTGAGACACAGGGGCCTGAGCAGTTCTTC	CAISETQGPEQFF
TRBV7-6	.	TRBD1	TRBJ2-7	TGTGCCAGCAGCTCTCACTTACCGGGACAGGGGAGGGACGAGCAGTACTTC	CASSSHLPGQGRDEQYF
TRBV12-3/TRBV12-4	many	TRBD2	TRBJ2-7	TGTGCCAGCAGTAGGCGTCTAGCGGGAGTTTACGAGCAGTACTTC	CASSRRLAGVYEQYF
TRBV12-3/TRBV12-4	many	TRBD2	TRBJ2-1	TGTGCCAGCAGTAGCGGGGGGGACAATGAGCAGTTCTTC	CASSSGGDNEQFF
TRBV2	few	.	TRBJ2-2	TGTGCCAGCAGGGGACTCTTCGTGAACACCGGGGAGCTGTTTTTT	CASRGLFVNTGELFF
TRBV12-3/TRBV12-4	many	TRBD2	TRBJ2-2	TGTGCCAGCAGTTTTGAGGGAGGGCGCACCGGGGAGCTGTTTTTT	CASSFEGGRTGELFF
TRBV20-1	.	.	TRBJ2-1	TGCAGTGCTAAACAGCGGGACACTATATTTTACAATGAGCAGTTCTTC	CSAKQRDTIFYNEQFF
TRBV12-3/TRBV12-4	many	.	TRBJ2-7	TGTGCCAGCAGCTACGGACTGTCAGGAGGCGAGCAGTACTTC	CASSYGLSGGEQYF
TRBV7-2	few	.	TRBJ2-2	TGTGCCAGCAGCTTAACAGGAAGCACCGGGGAGCTGTTTTTT	CASSLTGSTGELFF
TRBV11-2	few	.	TRBJ1-2	TGTGCCAGCAGCCCGGACAGCCTGAGGTCCTATGGCTACACCTTC	CASSPDSLRSYGYTF
TRBV11-1	.	TRBD1	TRBJ2-7	TGTGCCAGCAGCTTGACAGGGTTGGTATTCTACGAGCAGTACTTC	CASSLTGLVFYEQYF
TRBV9	many	TRBD1	TRBJ2-1	TGTGCCAGCAGCGAGGGGGGACAGGGAATCGATGAGCAGTTCTTC	CASSEGGQGIDEQFF
TRBV29-1	.	.	TRBJ2-1	TGCAGCGTTGTAGGGGGAGCGGCCCACAGCGAGCAGTTCTTC	CSVVGGAAHSEQFF
TRBV12-3/TRBV12-4	many	TRBD1	TRBJ2-1	TGTGCCAGCAGTCCCGACAGGGCGAGTGAGCAGTTCTTC	CASSPDRASEQFF
TRBV7-6	.	.	TRBJ1-1	TGTGCCAGCAGCTTAGAGCTTATGAACACTGAAGCTTTCTTT	CASSLELMNTEAFF
TRBV27	few	.	TRBJ1-1	TGTGCCAGCAGCCTTGGTTTGGTCACTGAAGCTTTCTTT	CASSLGLVTEAFF
TRBV27	.	.	TRBJ2-7	TGTGCCAGCAGTTTATCGCCCGGGAATCACCGGGAGCAGTACTTC	CASSLSPGNHREQYF
TRBV10-3	many	TRBD2	TRBJ2-7	TGTGCCATCGATAGCGGGAGGGCCGTTTCATCCTACGAGCAGTACTTC	CAIDSGRAVSSYEQYF
TRBV7-8	few	TRBD1	TRBJ1-1	TGTGCCAGCAGCCCGCCGACAGGGGAGAACACTGAAGCTTTCTTT	CASSPPTGENTEAFF
TRBV20-1	few	TRBD1	TRBJ1-2	TGCAGGGCTTGGACAGGGAACGATGGCTACACCTTC	CRAWTGNDGYTF
TRBV6-1	many	TRBD2	TRBJ2-7	TGTGCCAGCAGTCCCGGACTAGCGGGGAAGCAGTACTTC	CASSPGLAGKQYF
TRBV6-2/TRBV6-3	.	.	TRBJ1-1	TGTGCCAGCAACTTACCGACTGAGGGGACCATCGAAGCTTTCTTT	CASNLPTEGTIEAFF
TRBV12-3/TRBV12-4	many	.	TRBJ2-3	TGTGCCAGCAGTTTCGTGGGTAGCACAGATACGCAGTATTTT	CASSFVGSTDTQYF
TRBV13	.	.	TRBJ2-3	TGTGCCAGCAGCTCATGGGAGGATACGCAGTATTTT	CASSSWEDTQYF
TRBV9	few	TRBD2	TRBJ2-2	TGTGCCAGCAGCGTTTCTTCGCGGGGGGCCCCCAACACCGGGGAGCTGTTTTTT	CASSVSSRGAPNTGELFF
TRBV28	.	.	TRBJ2-6	TGTGCCAGCAGTCCCTCCGTGGCCAACGTCCTGACTTTC	CASSPSVANVLTF
TRBV13	few	.	TRBJ1-1	TGTGCCAGCCTTTCAGGCAGGAACACTGAAGCTTTCTTT	CASLSGRNTEAFF
TRBV6-5	few	TRBD2	TRBJ2-7	TGTGCCAGCAGTCACCTCCCTACTAGCGGGAGGGCCTACGAGCAGTACTTC	CASSHLPTSGRAYEQYF
TRBV27	.	.	TRBJ2-6	TGTGCCAGCAGATCAAACTCTGGGGCCAACGTCCTGACTTTC	CASRSNSGANVLTF
TRBV27	many	.	TRBJ2-7	TGTGCCAGCAGTTCCCCTAACCCTTCCTTAGTCCCCGGCTACGAGCAGTACTTC	CASSSPNPSLVPGYEQYF
TRBV19	many	TRBD1	TRBJ2-1	TGTGCCAGTAGTCGGACAGGTAACTACAATGAGCAGTTCTTC	CASSRTGNYNEQFF
TRBV19	few	.	TRBJ2-1	TGTGCCAGTAGTGGGCGGAGCTCCTACAATGAGCAGTTCTTC	CASSGRSSYNEQFF
TRBV15	.	.	TRBJ1-2	TGTGCCACCAGCAGAACCTCCGGGAGATTCCCAAATAACTATGGCTACACCTTC	CATSRTSGRFPNNYGYTF
TRBV6-1	few	.	TRBJ1-1	TGTGCCAGCAGACGCCCAAATGACGCTGAAGCTTTCTTT	CASRRPNDAEAFF
TRBV7-9	.	.	TRBJ1-1	TGTGCCAGCAGCCGTTTAGGGACTGAAGCTTTCTTT	CASSRLGTEAFF
TRBV20-1	.	.	TRBJ1-1	TGCAGTGCTAGGCCCCGGCAGGGAGTTGACGCTTTCTTT	CSARPRQGVDAFF
TRBV12-3/TRBV12-4	many	TRBD1	TRBJ2-5	TGTGCCAGCAGCGGGACAGGGGGAGAAGAGACCCAGTACTTC	CASSGTGGEETQYF
TRBV13	few	.	TRBJ2-4	TGTGCCAGCAGATCAGGGACCGTCGAAAACATTCAGTACTTC	CASRSGTVENIQYF
TRBV27	many	.	TRBJ2-7	TGTGCCAGCAGTTTAACCCATACCTACGAGCAGTACTTC	CASSLTHTYEQYF
TRBV6-2/TRBV6-3	few	.	TRBJ1-5	TGTGCCAGCAGTCCGTTCTTCAATCAGCCCCAGCATTTT	CASSPFFNQPQHF
TRBV7-7	.	TRBD2	TRBJ2-3	TGTGCTAGCAGCTTAGAACTAGCGGGGGGATCTAGCACAGATACGCAGTATTTT	CASSLELAGGSSTDTQYF
TRBV5-6	.	.	TRBJ1-5	TGTGCCAGCAGCCTGATTTATAGCAATCAGCCCCAGCATTTT	CASSLIYSNQPQHF